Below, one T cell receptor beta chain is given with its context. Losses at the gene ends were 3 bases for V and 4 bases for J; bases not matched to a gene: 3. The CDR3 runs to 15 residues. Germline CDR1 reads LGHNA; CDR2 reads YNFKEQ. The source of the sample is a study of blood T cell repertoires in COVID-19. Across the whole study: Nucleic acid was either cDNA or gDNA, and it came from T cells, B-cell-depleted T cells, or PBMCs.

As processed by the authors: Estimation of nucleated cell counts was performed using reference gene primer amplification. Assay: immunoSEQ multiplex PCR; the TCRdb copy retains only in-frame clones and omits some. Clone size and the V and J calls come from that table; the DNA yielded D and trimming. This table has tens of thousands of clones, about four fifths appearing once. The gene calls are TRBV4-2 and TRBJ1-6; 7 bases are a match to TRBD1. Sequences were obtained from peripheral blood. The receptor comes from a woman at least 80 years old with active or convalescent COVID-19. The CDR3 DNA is TGTGCCAGCAGCCATTTGGGACAGTATAATTCACCCCTCCACTTT. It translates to CASSHLGQYNSPLHF.